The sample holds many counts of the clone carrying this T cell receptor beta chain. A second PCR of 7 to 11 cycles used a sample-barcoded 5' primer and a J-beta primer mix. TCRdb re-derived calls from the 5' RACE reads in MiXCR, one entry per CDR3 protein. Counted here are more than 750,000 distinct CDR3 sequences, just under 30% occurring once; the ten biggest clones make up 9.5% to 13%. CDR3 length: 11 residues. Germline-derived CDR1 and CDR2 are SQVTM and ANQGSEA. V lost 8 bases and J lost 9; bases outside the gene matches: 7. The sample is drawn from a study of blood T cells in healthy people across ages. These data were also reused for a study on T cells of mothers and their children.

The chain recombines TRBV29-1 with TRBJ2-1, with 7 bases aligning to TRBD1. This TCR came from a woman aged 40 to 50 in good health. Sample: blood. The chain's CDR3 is CSLRQGGEQFF. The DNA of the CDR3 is TGCAGCTTACGACAGGGCGGTGAGCAGTTCTTC.